These 27 T cell receptor beta chains originate from one sample sequenced in a study of T cells in Graves' hyperthyroidism and ophthalmopathy. Using RNA transcripts as the source, TCR beta CDR3 regions were amplified. An initial round of RT-PCR targeting the TCR CDR3 relied on the HTBI primer set. TCRdb recomputed calls from the multiplex PCR reads with MiXCR, one row per CDR3 protein. Here the sample spans some 150,000 distinct CDR3 sequences, approximately 20% being singletons. Sequencing was performed on blood. The source is a woman aged 50 to 65 with Graves' hyperthyroidism that later progressed to Graves' ophthalmopathy.

This clonotype was seen many times. The V gene is TRBV10-3, the J gene TRBJ2-1, with D possibly called TRBD1 or TRBD2 (5 bases each). Per germline, CDR1 ENHRY and CDR2 SYGVKD. Trimming took 0 bases from V and 0 from J, leaving 18 bases between them. This CDR3 has 19 amino acids. CDR3 protein: CAISESLLRGASSYNEQFF. CDR3 DNA: TGTGCCATCAGTGAGTCCCTCTTAAGAGGGGCAAGCTCCTACAATGAGCAGTTCTTC.

The gene calls are TRBV20-1 and TRBJ1-5; a possible D gene is TRBD1 (5 bases). CDR1 and CDR2 (germline): DFQATT, SNEGSKA (reference sequence). This CDR3 is 14 amino acids long. V shed 7 bases and J shed 1 base, with 14 bases lying between them. The CDR3 nucleotides are TGCAGTGTTTGGGGACGCAGGAGCAATCAGCCCCAGCATTTT. Translation: CSVWGRRSNQPQHF.

This clonotype was seen only a few times. The CDR3 loop reads CASSGQSYNEQFF. The CDR3 DNA follows: TGTGCCAGCAGCGGACAGTCATACAATGAGCAGTTCTTC. The chain links TRBV12-3 or TRBV12-4 to TRBJ2-1; D might be TRBD1 (6 bases). Trimming removed 6 bases at V and 4 bases at J, with 10 bases between. The CDR3 is 13 amino acids.

This clonotype was recorded at least ten times. V is TRBV7-3 and J is TRBJ2-5, with 9 bases lining up with TRBD1. The V gene's germline CDR1 is SGHTA and CDR2 FQGTGA. With 5 bases clipped from V and 4 bases from J, the junction kept 2 bases outside the gene matches. This CDR3 has 13 amino acids. CDR3 in DNA: TGTGCCAGCAGCCGGACAGGGGCAGAGACCCAGTACTTC. The encoded protein is CASSRTGAETQYF.

This clonotype was picked up many times. The rearrangement joins TRBV6-1 to TRBJ2-2; TRBD1 aligns across 10 bases. Germline CDR1 is MNHNS and CDR2 is SASEGT. The CDR3 has 15 residues. The ends lost 6 bases at V and 4 bases at J; junction bases unmatched: 5. The DNA of the CDR3 is TGTGCCAGCAGACCGGGACAGGGGATCACCGGGGAGCTGTTTTTT. Translated, it gives CASRPGQGITGELFF.

This sequence joins TRBV28 and TRBJ1-5; no reliable D call. The length of the CDR3 is 12 residues. Per the germline V gene, CDR1 is MDHEN and CDR2 is SYDVKM. The germline V and J ends were trimmed by 6 bases and 5 bases, with 8 bases remaining between them. The CDR3 protein is CASSLAHQPQHF. The CDR3 nucleotides read TGTGCCAGCAGCCTTGCTCATCAGCCCCAGCATTTT.

The chain uses TRBV6-2 or TRBV6-3 and TRBJ2-7; 13 bases agree with TRBD2. This CDR3 is 15 amino acids long. V was pared by 5 bases and J by 2 bases, with 3 bases of the junction left unmatched. Germline V gives CDR1 MNHEY, CDR2 SVGEGT. The CDR3 is CASSIGLAGAYEQYF. For the CDR3, the DNA is TGTGCCAGCAGTATCGGACTAGCGGGAGCCTACGAGCAGTACTTC.

This clonotype came up many times. The chain employs TRBV2 and TRBJ2-1; no clear D gene. The ends were cut back, 6 bases at V and 8 bases at J, with 8 bases in the middle. The CDR3 is made up of 11 amino acids. Per germline, CDR1 SNHLY and CDR2 FYNNEI. The CDR3 bases are TGTGCCAGCAGCCAAGTAGATGAGCAGTTCTTC. Protein product: CASSQVDEQFF. The full variable domain, completed using reference TRBV2 and TRBJ2-1, is EPEVTQTPSHQVTQMGQEVILRCVPISNHLYFYWYRQILGQKVEFLVSFYNNEISEKSEIFDDQFSVERPDGSNFTLKIRSTKLEDSAMYFCASSQVDEQFFGPGTRLTVL.

On this clonotype: A single base separates this from a much larger clone, so it may be a read error. The rearrangement joins TRBV29-1 to TRBJ2-3; the match to TRBD2 covers 9 bases. Germline V gives CDR1 SQVTM, CDR2 ANQGSEA. The J segment lost 3 bases and the V segment lost 7 bases, leaving 11 bases of the junction unmatched. This CDR3 is 15 amino acids long. Here the CDR3 DNA reads TGCAGCGGCGGCACGGCGGGAGGGCAGACAGATACGCAGTATTTT. As protein: CSGGTAGGQTDTQYF.

This clonotype has a count of ten or more. This chain uses TRBV27 with TRBJ1-6, with 8 nucleotides matching TRBD1. The CDR3 extends over 14 amino acids. The V and J ends lost 3 bases and 7 bases, in that order; junction bases with no gene match: 2. Per germline, CDR1 MNHEY and CDR2 SMNVEV (reference sequence). The DNA of the CDR3 is TGTGCCAGCAGTTTGGGACAGGTGAATTCACCCCTCCACTTT. Translation gives CASSLGQVNSPLHF.

This clonotype was seen ten or more times. The chain employs TRBV18 and TRBJ1-4; D gene ambiguous. The germline V gene has CDR1 KGHSH and CDR2 LQKENI. The CDR3 loop spans 13 amino acids. V was clipped by 4 bases and J by 5 bases, with 8 bases between them. CDR3 nucleotides: TGTGCCAGCTCACTCGGGTCGAATGAAAAACTGTTTTTT. Its protein is CASSLGSNEKLFF.

At least ten counts were recorded for this clonotype. The chain employs TRBV28 and TRBJ2-1; 9 positions match TRBD2. This CDR3 comprises 12 residues. Germline V gene data show CDR1 as MDHEN and CDR2 as SYDVKM. The trim removed 10 bases at V and 5 bases at J, leaving 3 bases unmatched. CDR3 sequence: CAILAGNNEQFF. In DNA, the CDR3 is TGTGCCATCCTAGCGGGAAACAATGAGCAGTTCTTC. The whole variable domain, remainder taken from reference TRBV28 and TRBJ2-1, is DVKVTQSSRYLVKRTGEKVFLECVQDMDHENMFWYRQDPGLGLRLIYFSYDVKMKEKGDIPEGYSVSREKKERFSLILESASTNQTSMYLCAILAGNNEQFFGPGTRLTVL.

This clonotype appeared many times. V is TRBV2 and J is TRBJ1-4; 8 bases fit TRBD1. CDR1 and CDR2 (germline): SNHLY, FYNNEI. CDR3 length: 15 amino acids. Trimming took 8 bases from V and 7 from J; bases not matched to a gene: 12. Written as DNA, the CDR3 is TGTGCCAGCGAAGAAGGACAGGGCTTTCGTGAAAAACTGTTTTTT. Amino acids: CASEEGQGFREKLFF.

The table lists this clonotype with many counts. V is TRBV3-1 and J is TRBJ1-2, with TRBD1 as a possible D gene (5 bases). The V end was cut by 6 bases, the J end by 5 bases, with 13 bases between. The CDR3 covers 13 residues. In germline, CDR1 is LGHDT, CDR2 YNNKEL (reference sequence). The CDR3: CASSDRKGYGYTF. The CDR3 nucleotides read TGTGCCAGCAGTGACAGAAAAGGGTATGGCTACACCTTC. The variable domain in full, completed from reference TRBV3-1 and TRBJ1-2, reads DTAVSQTPKYLVTQMGNDKSIKCEQNLGHDTMYWYKQDSKKFLKIMFSYNNKELIINETVPNRFSPKSPDKAHLNLHINSLELGDSAVYFCASSDRKGYGYTFGSGTRLTVV.

This clonotype was observed at least ten times. The rearrangement joins TRBV5-1 to TRBJ1-1; perhaps TRBD1 as D (6 bases). The CDR3 contains 15 residues. The V and J ends lost 0 bases and 3 bases respectively, with 12 bases between them. From germline, CDR1 is SGHRS and CDR2 YFSETQ. CDR3 sequence: CASSLDRGRHTEAFF. CDR3 in DNA: TGCGCCAGCAGCTTGGACCGGGGGCGCCACACTGAAGCTTTCTTT.

This clonotype was seen ten or more times. The V call is TRBV30, the J call TRBJ2-7, with unresolved D. The CDR3 is made up of 11 amino acids. Germline CDR1 GTSNPN, CDR2 SVGIG (reference sequence). V was trimmed by 0 bases and J by 7 bases, leaving 7 bases between them. The CDR3 is CAWSVLDEQYF. Written as DNA, the CDR3 is TGTGCCTGGAGTGTATTGGATGAGCAGTACTTC.

This clonotype was seen at least ten times. The chain links TRBV5-1 to TRBJ2-7; D remains ambiguous. V lost 4 bases, J lost 5 bases, and 10 bases lay in between. The CDR3 extends over 12 amino acids. Germline CDR1 is SGHRS and CDR2 is YFSETQ. In DNA, the CDR3 is TGCGCCAGCAGCGCATCTTCTCACGAGCAGTACTTC. Its protein product is CASSASSHEQYF.

The chain has TRBV24-1 and TRBJ2-3; the D gene is possibly TRBD2 (5 bases). Germline-derived CDR1 and CDR2 are KGHDR and SFDVKD. Trimming shortened V by 3 bases and J by 8 bases, and 17 bases separated the two germline ends. The CDR3 spans 15 residues. The CDR3 DNA reads TGTGCCACCAGTGATCCCACCTTACTAGGCGGTACGCAGTATTTT. This sequence encodes CATSDPTLLGGTQYF.

This clonotype was observed a handful of times. The chain couples TRBV19 to TRBJ2-1, with D possibly matching TRBD2 (7 bases). Trimming pared 4 bases from V and 6 bases from J, leaving 19 bases between. The CDR3 is made up of 16 amino acids. CDR1 LNHDA and CDR2 SQIVND come from the germline V gene (reference sequence). CDR3 nucleotides: TGTGCCAGTAGTAGGCTAGCGGAGAGGGGGAGCAATGAGCAGTTCTTC. Its translation is CASSRLAERGSNEQFF.

This clonotype appeared many times. V gene TRBV7-2 combines with J gene TRBJ2-3; 10 nucleotides align to TRBD2. CDR1 SGHTA and CDR2 FQGNSA come from the germline V gene. The CDR3 sequence is 15 residues long. J gave up 4 bases and V 1 base, and 2 bases lay outside the gene matches. The CDR3 DNA is TGTGCCAGCAGCTTAGGTAGCGGGAGGTCAGATACGCAGTATTTT. This translates into CASSLGSGRSDTQYF. The whole variable domain, remainder taken from reference TRBV7-2 and TRBJ2-3, is GAGVSQSPSNKVTEKGKDVELRCDPISGHTALYWYRQSLGQGLEFLIYFQGNSAPDKSGLPSDRFSAERTGGSVSTLTIQRTQQEDSAVYLCASSLGSGRSDTQYFGPGTRLTVL.

This clonotype was seen many times. The rearrangement links TRBV6-1 to TRBJ2-3; TRBD2 agrees at 8 bases. The CDR3 extends over 15 amino acids. Germline V lookup: CDR1 MNHNS, CDR2 SASEGT. Unmatched junction bases numbered 3, after V lost 1 base and J lost 3 bases. CDR3 sequence (DNA): TGTGCCAGCAGTGAAGGCGGGAGGCGGACAGATACGCAGTATTTT. This encodes CASSEGGRRTDTQYF.

This clonotype was seen ten or more times. The chain uses TRBV7-2 and TRBJ2-1, with TRBD2 matching over 7 bases. The CDR3 contains 14 residues. Trimming removed 5 bases from V and 8 bases from J; junction bases left unmatched: 9. Per germline, CDR1 SGHTA and CDR2 FQGNSA. CDR3 loop: CASSNRVLAHEQFF. The CDR3 DNA sequence: TGTGCCAGCAGCAACCGGGTACTAGCGCATGAGCAGTTCTTC.

The chain is built from TRBV3-1 and TRBJ2-7; D possibly matches TRBD1 or TRBD2 (5 bases each). Germline values: CDR1 LGHDT, CDR2 YNNKEL (reference sequence). The CDR3 is 15 residues long. V shed 3 bases and J shed 3 bases, with 15 bases lying between them. The CDR3 sequence: CASSQGTGRLYEQYF. In nucleotides, the CDR3 is TGTGCCAGCAGCCAGGGGACCGGCCGGCTCTACGAGCAGTACTTC.

This chain connects TRBV19 to TRBJ1-2; 8 bases are a match to TRBD1. The CDR3 loop spans 13 amino acids. Trimming at V came to 9 bases and at J to 6 bases, leaving 9 bases not matched to a gene. Per germline, CDR1 LNHDA and CDR2 SQIVND (reference sequence). The CDR3 nucleotides are TGTGCCAGCCGACAGGGGCAAAGGGATGGCTACACCTTC. Translation: CASRQGQRDGYTF. Drawing the rest from reference TRBV19 and TRBJ1-2, the complete variable domain is DGGITQSPKYLFRKEGQNVTLSCEQNLNHDAMYWYRQDPGQGLRLIYYSQIVNDFQKGDIAEGYSVSREKKESFPLTVTSAQKNPTAFYLCASRQGQRDGYTFGSGTRLTVV.

This clonotype has ten or more counts. The rearrangement links TRBV3-1 to TRBJ2-1, with D possibly being TRBD2 (6 bases). The V gene's germline CDR1 is LGHDT and CDR2 YNNKEL (reference sequence). V gave up 2 bases and J gave up 2 bases, with 13 bases separating them. The CDR3 has 16 residues. The CDR3 spells CASSQRRDFPYNEQFF. As DNA, the CDR3 is TGTGCCAGCAGCCAACGCCGGGACTTCCCCTACAATGAGCAGTTCTTC.

Regarding this clonotype: A much larger clone lies one base from this, so it may be a read error. The chain recombines TRBV28 with TRBJ2-6, with D unclear. The CDR3 sequence is 13 residues long. Germline V gives CDR1 MDHEN, CDR2 SYDVKM. The CDR3 region has the DNA TGTGCCAGCACCTTCTCTGGGACCAACGTCCTGACTTTC. Its translation: CASTFSGTNVLTF.

This chain uses TRBV7-6 with TRBJ2-3, with D possibly matching TRBD2 (5 bases). Germline V gives CDR1 SGHVS, CDR2 FNYEAQ. Between the trimmed V and J ends, which lost 0 bases and 0 bases, there was a span of 10 bases. The CDR3 is 16 residues long. CDR3 bases: TGTGCCAGCAGCTTAGCAGGCGGGCTGAGCACAGATACGCAGTATTTT. It translates to CASSLAGGLSTDTQYF.